These T cell receptor beta chains were read from a single sample in a study of T cells in tumors after PD-1 blockade. Some clones are missing from TCRdb's copy, which holds only in-frame ones; the method was immunoSEQ multiplex PCR. The repertoire holds about 59,000 clones, 80% seen once, with around an eighth in the top ten. Sequencing used PBMCs, obtained before anti-PD-1 treatment. The receptors shown here come from a human donor with basal cell carcinoma. Each CDR3 is given with its conserved first and last residue. A D gene is named only where the DNA matches it firmly. The size field is filled for only some rows; it gives once, few, many or a size class.

J gene | clone size | V gene | D gene | CDR3 protein | CDR3 DNA
TRBJ1-1 | - | TRBV12-3/TRBV12-4 | - | CASSYWTNTEAFF | TGTGCCAGCAGTTACTGGACGAACACTGAAGCTTTCTTT
TRBJ2-2 | - | TRBV5-5 | - | CASSLVGQNTGELFF | TGTGCCAGCAGCTTGGTCGGACAGAACACCGGGGAGCTGTTTTTT
TRBJ2-3 | - | TRBV6-5 | - | CAGGRDTQYF | TGTGCCGGGGGCCGGGATACGCAGTATTTT
TRBJ1-5 | - | TRBV28 | TRBD1 | CASSLVRGQGAFGNQPQHF | TGTGCCAGCAGTTTAGTCCGGGGGCAGGGGGCCTTTGGCAATCAGCCCCAGCATTTT
TRBJ1-1 | - | TRBV2 | - | CASSEGPGNTEAFF | TGTGCCAGCAGTGAAGGGCCCGGCAACACTGAAGCTTTCTTT
TRBJ2-5 | few | TRBV5-5 | TRBD2 | CASSFVSRLAGAQETQYF | TGTGCCAGCAGCTTTGTGTCGCGGCTAGCGGGGGCCCAAGAGACCCAGTACTTC
TRBJ2-5 | - | TRBV19 | - | CASTRGRGETQYF | TGTGCCAGTACCAGGGGAAGGGGAGAGACCCAGTACTTC
TRBJ1-1 | - | TRBV5-6 | - | CASSLRLTGYTEAFF | TGTGCCAGCAGCTTGCGGTTAACCGGGTACACTGAAGCTTTCTTT
TRBJ1-3 | - | TRBV7-3 | - | CASSLMGSGNTIYF | TGTGCCAGCAGCTTAATGGGGTCAGGAAACACCATATATTTT
TRBJ1-2 | - | TRBV11-2 | - | CASSLGAVLRQQNYGYTF | TGTGCCAGCAGCTTAGGCGCGGTACTTAGACAGCAGAACTATGGCTACACCTTC
TRBJ2-5 | - | TRBV5-1 | TRBD1 | CASSQTGTGFRETQYF | TGCGCCAGCAGCCAAACCGGGACAGGGTTCAGGGAGACCCAGTACTTC
TRBJ1-2 | - | TRBV6-5 | - | CASSSGQGGYTF | TGTGCCAGCAGTTCTGGTCAAGGTGGCTACACCTTC
TRBJ2-6 | few | TRBV10-3 | - | CAISDGSGANVLTF | TGTGCCATCAGTGACGGGTCTGGGGCCAACGTCCTGACTTTC
TRBJ1-1 | - | TRBV6-6 | TRBD1 | CASSVGGGDTEAFF | TGTGCCAGCAGTGTAGGGGGCGGGGACACTGAAGCTTTCTTT
TRBJ1-5 | - | TRBV7-2 | TRBD1 | CASSLATTGGRHQPQHF | TGTGCCAGCAGCTTAGCGACGACAGGGGGCCGCCATCAGCCCCAGCATTTT
TRBJ1-6 | - | TRBV6-1 | TRBD1 | CASSGAGGPLNSPLHF | TGTGCCAGCAGTGGGGCAGGGGGCCCCCTGAATTCACCCCTCCACTTT
TRBJ2-3 | - | TRBV30 | TRBD2 | CAWTHKGLAGGLTQYF | TGTGCCTGGACTCACAAGGGGCTAGCGGGGGGGCTTACGCAGTATTTT
TRBJ1-1 | few | TRBV2 | - | CASSELFMNTEAFF | TGTGCCAGCAGTGAACTGTTCATGAACACTGAAGCTTTCTTT
TRBJ1-1 | few | TRBV3-1/TRBV3-2 | - | CASSQDGSNTEAFF | TGTGCCAGCAGCCAAGATGGGTCCAACACTGAAGCTTTCTTT
TRBJ1-2 | - | TRBV18 | - | CASSPESLRQPDGYTF | TGTGCCAGCTCACCCGAGAGCCTCCGACAGCCTGATGGCTACACCTTC
TRBJ2-1 | - | TRBV2 | TRBD2 | CASRETSGFYEQFF | TGTGCCAGCAGGGAGACTAGCGGGTTCTATGAGCAGTTCTTC
TRBJ2-1 | - | TRBV6-5 | TRBD1 | CASTEGQGLWNEQFF | TGTGCCAGCACCGAAGGACAGGGGTTGTGGAATGAGCAGTTCTTC
TRBJ1-3 | once | TRBV19 | - | CASTPGLSGNTIYF | TGTGCCAGTACCCCCGGCCTGTCTGGAAACACCATATATTTT
TRBJ1-2 | - | TRBV27 | - | CASSFVGLRGYTF | TGTGCCAGCAGTTTCGTCGGCCTTCGGGGCTACACCTTC
TRBJ2-2 | - | TRBV11-1 | - | CASRGGTNTGELFF | TGTGCCAGCAGGGGCGGGACAAACACCGGGGAGCTGTTTTTT
TRBJ1-5 | few | TRBV7-6 | - | CASSLGTGSNQPQHF | TGTGCCAGCAGCTTAGGGACGGGTAGCAATCAGCCCCAGCATTTT
TRBJ2-5 | - | TRBV5-4 | - | CASRRGLSQETQYF | TGTGCCAGCAGAAGAGGACTATCCCAAGAGACCCAGTACTTC
TRBJ1-4 | once | TRBV5-1 | TRBD1 | CASRLSGQGNEKLFF | TGCGCCAGCAGATTGTCCGGACAGGGTAATGAAAAACTGTTTTTT
TRBJ2-4 | - | TRBV5-4 | - | CASSLGGVEGNIQYF | TGTGCCAGCAGCTTGGGGGGGGTGGAGGGTAACATTCAGTACTTC
TRBJ2-7 | - | TRBV19 | - | CASSIFGGTYEQYF | TGTGCCAGTAGTATTTTTGGGGGAACCTACGAGCAGTACTTC
TRBJ2-5 | - | TRBV7-9 | TRBD2 | CASSSGLAGGGVSRETQYF | TGTGCCAGCAGCTCGGGACTAGCGGGGGGCGGCGTATCCCGAGAGACCCAGTACTTC
TRBJ1-1 | - | TRBV27 | - | CASSIWGNTEAFF | TGTGCCAGCAGTATTTGGGGTAACACTGAAGCTTTCTTT
TRBJ1-5 | - | TRBV5-1 | - | CASSLSAGNQPQHF | TGCGCCAGCAGCTTGTCGGCAGGGAATCAGCCCCAGCATTTT
TRBJ1-2 | - | TRBV12-2 | - | CASRLALGRPNGYTF | TGTGCAAGTCGCTTAGCATTGGGCAGGCCCAATGGCTACACCTTC
TRBJ1-5 | - | TRBV27 | TRBD1 | CASSQQGLGNQPQHF | TGTGCCAGCAGTCAACAGGGGCTGGGCAATCAGCCCCAGCATTTT
TRBJ1-1 | few | TRBV25-1 | - | CASGGRRGTEAFF | TGTGCCAGCGGGGGTCGGCGGGGTACTGAAGCTTTCTTT
TRBJ1-1 | - | TRBV6-4 | TRBD1 | CASSPGGAVAEAFF | TGTGCCAGCAGTCCAGGGGGCGCGGTGGCTGAAGCTTTCTTT
TRBJ2-5 | - | TRBV25-1 | TRBD2 | CASTPNEERGAAETQYF | TGTGCCAGCACCCCAAATGAGGAGCGGGGGGCTGCGGAGACCCAGTACTTC
TRBJ1-5 | - | TRBV5-5 | TRBD1 | CASSLSGGSAQPQHF | TGTGCCAGCAGCTTGTCAGGGGGATCGGCTCAGCCCCAGCATTTT
TRBJ1-3 | - | TRBV30 | TRBD1 | CAWSPDRVGGNTIYF | TGTGCCTGGAGCCCCGACAGGGTCGGTGGAAACACCATATATTTT
TRBJ1-4 | once | TRBV2 | TRBD1 | CASRGQPNEKLFF | TGTGCCAGCAGGGGACAGCCAAATGAAAAACTGTTTTTT
TRBJ1-4 | - | TRBV4-1 | TRBD1 | CASSHAGTGNEKLFF | TGCGCCAGCAGCCACGCCGGGACAGGTAATGAAAAACTGTTTTTT
TRBJ2-7 | - | TRBV11-3 | TRBD1 | CASSLERGPGTGDYEQYF | TGTGCCAGCAGCTTAGAAAGGGGGCCCGGGACAGGGGACTACGAGCAGTACTTC
TRBJ1-1 | - | TRBV5-5 | TRBD1 | CASSLRAGGTEAFF | TGTGCCAGCAGCTTGCGGGCAGGGGGGACTGAAGCTTTCTTT